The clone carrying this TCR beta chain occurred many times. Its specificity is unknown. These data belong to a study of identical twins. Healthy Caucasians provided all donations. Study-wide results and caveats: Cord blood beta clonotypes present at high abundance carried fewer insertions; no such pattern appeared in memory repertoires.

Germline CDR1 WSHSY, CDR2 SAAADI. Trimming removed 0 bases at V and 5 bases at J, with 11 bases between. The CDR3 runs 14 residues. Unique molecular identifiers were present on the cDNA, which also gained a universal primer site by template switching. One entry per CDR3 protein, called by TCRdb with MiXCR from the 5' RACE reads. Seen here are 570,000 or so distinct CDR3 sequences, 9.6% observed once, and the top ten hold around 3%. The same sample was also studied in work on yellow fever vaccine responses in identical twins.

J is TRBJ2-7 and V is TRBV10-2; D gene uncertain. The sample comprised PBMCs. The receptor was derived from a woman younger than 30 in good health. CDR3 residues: CASSESVHPDEQYF. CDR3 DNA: TGCGCCAGCAGTGAGTCCGTACATCCGGACGAGCAGTACTTC.